These T cell receptor beta chains were read from a single sample in a study of blood T cell repertoires in COVID-19. The protocol was immunoSEQ multiplex PCR, while the TCRdb copy is restricted to in-frame clones and leaves out a portion. The sample records approximately 70,000 clones, about 90% being singletons. Sample: peripheral blood. These receptors were obtained from a human donor in a cohort sampled during active COVID-19. The CDR3 runs from the conserved cysteine through the conserved F or W. The D gene is left open where the match is weak. Clone size is given for some rows only: seen once, a few or many times, or a class if the clone is expanded.

d_gene	abundance	v_gene	len	j_gene	CDR3aa	CDR3nt
-	-	TRBV28	16	TRBJ1-1	CASSFQGPSADTEAFF	TGTGCCAGCAGTTTTCAGGGGCCCTCCGCGGACACTGAAGCTTTCTTT
TRBD1	-	TRBV2	15	TRBJ1-2	CASPMTGGVIYGYTF	TGTGCCAGCCCAATGACAGGGGGGGTTATCTATGGCTACACCTTC
-	-	TRBV30	13	TRBJ2-7	CAWRRGGHVEQYF	TGTGCCTGGAGGAGGGGGGGGCACGTCGAGCAGTACTTC
TRBD1	-	TRBV6-5	15	TRBJ2-7	CASSPSGQGVYEQYF	TGTGCCAGCAGTCCATCGGGACAGGGGGTCTACGAGCAGTACTTC
TRBD2	-	TRBV27	17	TRBJ2-7	CASSLSYPGGPSYEQYF	TGTGCCAGCAGTTTAAGTTATCCGGGGGGTCCCTCCTACGAGCAGTACTTC
TRBD1	-	TRBV4-2	16	TRBJ1-4	CASSQEHGTGGEKLFF	TGTGCCAGCAGCCAAGAGCATGGGACAGGGGGTGAAAAACTGTTTTTT
TRBD1	-	TRBV18	15	TRBJ1-2	CASSPLDREYYGYTF	TGTGCCAGCTCACCCCTGGACAGGGAATACTATGGCTACACCTTC
-	-	TRBV18	14	TRBJ1-4	CASSPQDSGEKLFF	TGTGCCAGCTCACCACAAGACAGTGGGGAAAAACTGTTTTTT
TRBD1	-	TRBV10-3	15	TRBJ2-7	CAISLTGEALSEQYF	TGTGCCATCAGCCTTACAGGGGAAGCTCTGAGCGAGCAGTACTTC
TRBD1	-	TRBV6-2/TRBV6-3	17	TRBJ1-3	CASSYSRDRMSGNTIYF	TGTGCCAGCAGTTACTCGCGGGACAGGATGTCTGGAAACACCATATATTTT
-	-	TRBV24-1	14	TRBJ2-5	CATSAWTEQETQYF	TGTGCCACCAGTGCTTGGACAGAGCAAGAGACCCAGTACTTC
TRBD1	-	TRBV5-1	18	TRBJ1-2	CASSSTRDRAGALRGYTF	TGCGCCAGCAGCTCGACGAGGGACAGGGCGGGGGCTCTGCGCGGCTACACCTTC
TRBD2	once	TRBV9	16	TRBJ2-7	CASSVDAGAGGDEQYF	TGTGCCAGCAGCGTAGACGCAGGCGCCGGGGGGGACGAGCAGTACTTC
-	-	TRBV9	14	TRBJ1-1	CASSSQRGNTEAFF	TGTGCCAGCAGCTCCCAGCGGGGGAACACTGAAGCTTTCTTT
TRBD2	-	TRBV11-2	15	TRBJ2-7	CASSPHRAGSYEQYF	TGTGCCAGCAGCCCCCACAGAGCGGGGTCCTACGAGCAGTACTTC
-	-	TRBV30	12	TRBJ2-6	CAWSTGANVLTF	TGTGCCTGGTCTACTGGGGCCAACGTCCTGACTTTC
TRBD1	once	TRBV18	13	TRBJ2-7	CASSGTGVDEQYF	TGTGCCAGCTCCGGGACAGGGGTCGACGAGCAGTACTTC
-	-	TRBV11-2	13	TRBJ1-1	CASSFPGTDEAFF	TGTGCCAGCAGCTTCCCGGGAACCGATGAAGCTTTCTTT
-	-	TRBV11-2	16	TRBJ1-3	CASSLSRWSSGNTIYF	TGTGCCAGCAGCTTGTCGAGATGGTCCTCTGGAAACACCATATATTTT
TRBD1	-	TRBV11-2	15	TRBJ2-7	CASSLARTGAHEQYF	TGTGCCAGCAGCTTAGCAAGGACAGGGGCCCACGAGCAGTACTTC
TRBD2	-	TRBV11-2	15	TRBJ2-1	CASSLERGGGHEQFF	TGTGCCAGCAGCTTGGAGCGGGGGGGCGGGCATGAGCAGTTCTTC
-	-	TRBV20-1	11	TRBJ2-2	CSATRGKELFF	TGCAGTGCCACACGAGGAAAGGAGCTGTTTTTT
-	-	TRBV19	17	TRBJ2-6	CASSTQGPSSGANVLTF	TGTGCCAGTAGTACGCAGGGGCCCTCCTCTGGGGCCAACGTCCTGACTTTC
TRBD1	-	TRBV5-4	14	TRBJ1-5	CASSSGGAGQPQHF	TGTGCCAGCAGCTCAGGGGGCGCGGGTCAGCCCCAGCATTTT
TRBD1	-	TRBV10-2	16	TRBJ1-4	CASRPTGPKANEKLFF	TGCGCCAGCAGGCCGACAGGGCCTAAGGCTAATGAAAAACTGTTTTTT
TRBD1	once	TRBV9	15	TRBJ1-1	CASSVGGGGETEAFF	TGTGCCAGCAGCGTAGGAGGGGGCGGAGAAACTGAAGCTTTCTTT
-	few	TRBV5-8	15	TRBJ1-5	CASSTGNSSNQPQHF	TGTGCCAGCAGCACAGGAAACTCTAGCAATCAGCCCCAGCATTTT
-	-	TRBV28	15	TRBJ2-7	CASSWERAALYEQYF	TGTGCCAGCAGTTGGGAGCGGGCAGCTCTCTACGAGCAGTACTTC
-	-	TRBV5-1	14	TRBJ1-2	CASSLVGDNYGYTF	TGCGCCAGCAGCTTGGTGGGAGATAACTATGGCTACACCTTC
TRBD1	-	TRBV15	19	TRBJ1-4	CATSRGGRGQGATNEKLFF	TGTGCCACCAGCAGAGGTGGCAGGGGGCAGGGGGCAACTAATGAAAAACTGTTTTTT
-	-	TRBV20-1	10	TRBJ1-2	CSATNYGYTF	TGCAGTGCTACAAACTATGGCTACACCTTC
-	-	TRBV5-4	16	TRBJ1-1	CASSPPRSGGSTEAFF	TGTGCCAGCAGCCCACCCCGCTCGGGGGGGAGCACTGAAGCTTTCTTT
-	-	TRBV11-2	15	TRBJ1-2	CASSSWGGVDYGYTF	TGTGCCAGCAGCTCCTGGGGGGGCGTCGACTATGGCTACACCTTC
-	-	TRBV19	13	TRBJ2-2	CASRTYGTGELFF	TGTGCCAGCCGGACATATGGAACCGGGGAGCTGTTTTTT
-	-	TRBV12-3/TRBV12-4	11	TRBJ2-1	CASSLTNEQFF	TGTGCCAGCAGTTTGACAAATGAGCAGTTCTTC
-	-	TRBV2	11	TRBJ1-4	CARGGAEKLFF	TGTGCCAGAGGAGGGGCGGAAAAACTGTTTTTT